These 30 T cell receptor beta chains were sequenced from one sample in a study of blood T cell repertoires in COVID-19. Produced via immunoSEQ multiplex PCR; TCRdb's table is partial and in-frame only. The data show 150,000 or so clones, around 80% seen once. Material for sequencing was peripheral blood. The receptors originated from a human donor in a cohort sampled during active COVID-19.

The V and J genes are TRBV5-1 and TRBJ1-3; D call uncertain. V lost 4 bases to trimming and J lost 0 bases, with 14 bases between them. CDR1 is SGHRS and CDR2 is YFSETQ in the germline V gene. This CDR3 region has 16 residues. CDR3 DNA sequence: TGCGCCAGCAGCGCCAGAGGACTTTACTCTGGAAACACCATATATTTT. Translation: CASSARGLYSGNTIYF.

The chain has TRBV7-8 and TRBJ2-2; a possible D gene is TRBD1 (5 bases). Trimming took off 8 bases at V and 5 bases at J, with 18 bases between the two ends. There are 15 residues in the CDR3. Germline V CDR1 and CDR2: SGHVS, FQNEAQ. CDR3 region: CASQKQALWTGELFF. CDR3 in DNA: TGTGCCAGCCAGAAACAGGCGCTATGGACCGGGGAGCTGTTTTTT.

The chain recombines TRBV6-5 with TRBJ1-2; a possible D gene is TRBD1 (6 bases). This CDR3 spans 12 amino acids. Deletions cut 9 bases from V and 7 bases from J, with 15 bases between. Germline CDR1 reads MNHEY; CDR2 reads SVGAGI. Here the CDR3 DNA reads TGTGCCAGTGACAGGTCAAACATTGGCTACACCTTC. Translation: CASDRSNIGYTF.

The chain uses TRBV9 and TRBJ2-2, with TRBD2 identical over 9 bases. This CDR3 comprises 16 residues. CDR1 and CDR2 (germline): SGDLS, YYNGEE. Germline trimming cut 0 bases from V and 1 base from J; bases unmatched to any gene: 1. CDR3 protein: CASSVAAGGNTGELFF. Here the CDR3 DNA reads TGTGCCAGCAGCGTAGCAGCGGGGGGGAACACCGGGGAGCTGTTTTTT.

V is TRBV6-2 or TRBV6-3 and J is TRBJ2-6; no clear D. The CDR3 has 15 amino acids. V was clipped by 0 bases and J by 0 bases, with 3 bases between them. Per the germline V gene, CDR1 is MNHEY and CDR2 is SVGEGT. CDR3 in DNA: TGTGCCAGCAGTTACTCCAGCTCTGGGGCCAACGTCCTGACTTTC. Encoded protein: CASSYSSSGANVLTF.

The CDR3 DNA follows: TGTGCCAGTAGTAAAGGGGCCATCACTGAAGCTTTCTTT. This sequence encodes CASSKGAITEAFF. The gene calls are TRBV19 and TRBJ1-1; D might be TRBD1 (5 bases). V dropped 4 bases and J dropped 4 bases, with 10 bases sitting between them. CDR1 is LNHDA and CDR2 is SQIVND in the germline V gene (reference sequence). The CDR3 has 13 residues.

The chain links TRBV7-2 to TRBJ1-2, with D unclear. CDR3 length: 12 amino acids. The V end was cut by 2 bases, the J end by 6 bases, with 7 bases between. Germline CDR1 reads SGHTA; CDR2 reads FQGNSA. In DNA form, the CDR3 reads TGTGCCAGCAGCTTATTTACGGATGGCTACACCTTC. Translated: CASSLFTDGYTF.

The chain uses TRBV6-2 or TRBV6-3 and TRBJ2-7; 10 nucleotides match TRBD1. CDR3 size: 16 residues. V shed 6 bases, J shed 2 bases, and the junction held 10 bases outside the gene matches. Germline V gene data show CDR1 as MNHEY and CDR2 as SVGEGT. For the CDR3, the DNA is TGTGCCAGCAGCAATAGTCCGGGACAGGGGACCTACGAGCAGTACTTC. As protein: CASSNSPGQGTYEQYF.

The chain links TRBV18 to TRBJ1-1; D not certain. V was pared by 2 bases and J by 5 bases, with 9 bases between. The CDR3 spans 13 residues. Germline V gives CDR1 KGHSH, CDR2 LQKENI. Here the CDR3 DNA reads TGTGCCAGCTCACCATTGGGAGAAACTGAAGCTTTCTTT. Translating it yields CASSPLGETEAFF.

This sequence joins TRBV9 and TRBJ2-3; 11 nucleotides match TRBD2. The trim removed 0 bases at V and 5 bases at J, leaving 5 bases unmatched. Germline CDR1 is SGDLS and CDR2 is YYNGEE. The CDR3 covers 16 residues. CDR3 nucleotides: TGTGCCAGCAGCGTAGAGGTTAGCGGGGGGGTAGATACGCAGTATTTT. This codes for CASSVEVSGGVDTQYF.

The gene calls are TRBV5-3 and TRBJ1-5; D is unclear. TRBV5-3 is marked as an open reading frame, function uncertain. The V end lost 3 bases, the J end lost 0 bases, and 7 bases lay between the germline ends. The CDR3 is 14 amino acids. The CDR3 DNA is TGTGCCAGAAGCTCGGGAGATAGCAATCAGCCCCAGCATTTT. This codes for CARSSGDSNQPQHF.

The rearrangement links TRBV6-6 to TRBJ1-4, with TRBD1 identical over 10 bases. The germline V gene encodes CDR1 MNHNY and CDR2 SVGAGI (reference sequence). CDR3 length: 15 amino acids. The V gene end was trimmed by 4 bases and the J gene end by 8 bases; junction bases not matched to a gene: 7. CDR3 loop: CASSFPGQGWEKLFF. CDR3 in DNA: TGTGCCAGCAGTTTCCCGGGACAGGGGTGGGAAAAACTGTTTTTT.

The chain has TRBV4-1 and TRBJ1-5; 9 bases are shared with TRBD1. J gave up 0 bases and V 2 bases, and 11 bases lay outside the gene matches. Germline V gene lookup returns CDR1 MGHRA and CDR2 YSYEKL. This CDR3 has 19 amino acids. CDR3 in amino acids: CASSQLPGQGRNSNQPQHF. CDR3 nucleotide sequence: TGCGCCAGCAGCCAACTACCGGGACAGGGAAGAAATAGCAATCAGCCCCAGCATTTT.

CDR3 in amino acids: CASSQVDRGGYTF. The CDR3 DNA sequence: TGTGCCAGCAGCCAGGTAGACAGGGGTGGCTACACCTTC. The rearrangement links TRBV3-1 (or the pseudogene TRBV3-2) to TRBJ1-2; 8 bases are shared with TRBD1. This CDR3 spans 13 amino acids. Losses at the gene ends were 3 bases for V and 7 bases for J; bases not matched to a gene: 4. Germline V lookup: CDR1 LGHDT, CDR2 YNNKEL (reference sequence).

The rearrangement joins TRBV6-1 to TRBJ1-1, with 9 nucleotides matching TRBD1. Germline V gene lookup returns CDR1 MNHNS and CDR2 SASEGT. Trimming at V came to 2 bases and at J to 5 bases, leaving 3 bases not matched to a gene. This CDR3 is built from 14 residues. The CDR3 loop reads CASSELGQGTEAFF. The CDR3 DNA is TGTGCCAGCAGTGAATTGGGACAGGGAACTGAAGCTTTCTTT.

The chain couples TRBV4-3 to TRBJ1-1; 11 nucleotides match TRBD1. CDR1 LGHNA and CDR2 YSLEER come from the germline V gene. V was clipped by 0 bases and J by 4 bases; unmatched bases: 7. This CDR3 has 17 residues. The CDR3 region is CASSQDGQGARFTEAFF. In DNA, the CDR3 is TGCGCCAGCAGCCAAGATGGACAGGGGGCCCGGTTCACTGAAGCTTTCTTT.

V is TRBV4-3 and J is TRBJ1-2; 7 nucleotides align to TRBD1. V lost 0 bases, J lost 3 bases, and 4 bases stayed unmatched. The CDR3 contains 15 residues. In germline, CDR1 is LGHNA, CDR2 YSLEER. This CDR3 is CASSQDPQGDYGYTF. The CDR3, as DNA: TGCGCCAGCAGCCAAGACCCCCAGGGGGACTATGGCTACACCTTC.

The DNA for the CDR3 is TGCGCCAGCAGCTTGGACAGGTCGGGTGAAAAACTGTTTTTT. Amino acid sequence: CASSLDRSGEKLFF. The V call is TRBV5-1, the J call TRBJ1-4; weak D call: TRBD1 (5 bases). Germline CDR1 and CDR2: SGHRS and YFSETQ. The V end lost 0 bases, the J end lost 7 bases, and 10 bases lay between the germline ends. The CDR3 loop spans 14 amino acids.

The CDR3 DNA sequence: TGTGCCAGCTCACCCGGCGGGGGGGCCCCATTGGTTGGCTACACCTTC. As protein: CASSPGGGAPLVGYTF. The chain uses TRBV18 and TRBJ1-2; tentative D call: TRBD1 (6 bases). The CDR3 contains 16 residues. Trimming took 3 bases from V and 7 from J, leaving 21 bases between them. Germline lookup yields CDR1 KGHSH and CDR2 LQKENI.

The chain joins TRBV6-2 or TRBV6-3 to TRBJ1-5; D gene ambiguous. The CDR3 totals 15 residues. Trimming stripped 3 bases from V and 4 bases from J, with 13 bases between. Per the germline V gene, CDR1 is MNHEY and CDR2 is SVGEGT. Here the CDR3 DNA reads TGTGCCAGCAGTTATCGGGCCGCGGGGAATCAGCCCCAGCATTTT. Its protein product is CASSYRAAGNQPQHF.

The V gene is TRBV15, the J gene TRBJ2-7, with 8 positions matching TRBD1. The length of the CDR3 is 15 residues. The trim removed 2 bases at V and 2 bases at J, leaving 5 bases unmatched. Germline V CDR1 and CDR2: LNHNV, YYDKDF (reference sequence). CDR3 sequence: CATSRSGQGPYEQYF. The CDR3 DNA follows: TGTGCCACCAGCAGATCCGGACAGGGACCCTACGAGCAGTACTTC.

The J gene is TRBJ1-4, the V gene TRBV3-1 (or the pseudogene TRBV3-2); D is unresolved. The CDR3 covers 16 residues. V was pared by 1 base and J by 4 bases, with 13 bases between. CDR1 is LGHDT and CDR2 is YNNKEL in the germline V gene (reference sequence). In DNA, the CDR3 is TGTGCCAGCAGCCAAGGCGAGGGAATACTTAATGAAAAACTGTTTTTT. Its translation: CASSQGEGILNEKLFF.

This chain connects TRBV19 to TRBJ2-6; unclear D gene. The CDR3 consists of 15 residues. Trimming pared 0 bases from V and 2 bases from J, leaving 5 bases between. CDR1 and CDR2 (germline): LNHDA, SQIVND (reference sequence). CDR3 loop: CASSIDEAGANVLTF. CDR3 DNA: TGTGCCAGTAGTATAGATGAGGCTGGGGCCAACGTCCTGACTTTC.

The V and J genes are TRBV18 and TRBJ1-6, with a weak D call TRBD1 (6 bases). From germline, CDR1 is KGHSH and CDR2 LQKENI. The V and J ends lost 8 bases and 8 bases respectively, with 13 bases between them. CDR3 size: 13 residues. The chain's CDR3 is CASASKGDSPLHF. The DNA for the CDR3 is TGTGCCAGCGCGTCCAAGGGGGATTCACCCCTCCACTTT. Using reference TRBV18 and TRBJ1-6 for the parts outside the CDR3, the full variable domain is NAGVMQNPRHLVRRRGQEARLRCSPMKGHSHVYWYRQLPEEGLKFMVYLQKENIIDESGMPKERFSAEFPKEGPSILRIQQVVRGDSAAYFCASASKGDSPLHFGNGTRLTVT.

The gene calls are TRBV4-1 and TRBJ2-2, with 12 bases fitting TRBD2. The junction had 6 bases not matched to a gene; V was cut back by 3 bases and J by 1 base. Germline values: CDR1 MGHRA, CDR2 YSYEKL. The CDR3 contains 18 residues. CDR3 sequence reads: CASSHLTSGGQNTGELFF. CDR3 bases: TGCGCCAGCAGCCACCTGACTAGCGGGGGTCAGAACACCGGGGAGCTGTTTTTT.

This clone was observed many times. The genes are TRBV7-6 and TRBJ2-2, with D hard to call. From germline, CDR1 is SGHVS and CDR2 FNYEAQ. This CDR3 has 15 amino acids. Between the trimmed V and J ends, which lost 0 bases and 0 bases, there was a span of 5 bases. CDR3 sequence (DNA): TGTGCCAGCAGCTTAGCGCCAGCGAACACCGGGGAGCTGTTTTTT. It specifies CASSLAPANTGELFF.

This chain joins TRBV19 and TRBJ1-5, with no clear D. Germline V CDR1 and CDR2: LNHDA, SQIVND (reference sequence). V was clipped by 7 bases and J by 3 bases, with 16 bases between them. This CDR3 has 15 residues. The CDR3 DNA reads TGTGCCAGTACCCTTCTGAGGGCCTCCAATCAGCCCCAGCATTTT. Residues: CASTLLRASNQPQHF.

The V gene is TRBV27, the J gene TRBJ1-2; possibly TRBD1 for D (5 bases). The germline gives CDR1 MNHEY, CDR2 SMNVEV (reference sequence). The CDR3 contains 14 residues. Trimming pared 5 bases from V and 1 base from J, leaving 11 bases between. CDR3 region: CASSPHGGNYGYTF. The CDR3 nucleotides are TGTGCCAGCAGTCCCCACGGGGGTAACTATGGCTACACCTTC.

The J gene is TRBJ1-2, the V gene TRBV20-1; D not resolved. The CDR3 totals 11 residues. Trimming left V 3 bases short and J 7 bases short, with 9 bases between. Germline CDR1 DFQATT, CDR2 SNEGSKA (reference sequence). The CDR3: CSASAAVGYTF. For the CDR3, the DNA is TGCAGTGCTAGCGCGGCGGTTGGCTACACCTTC.

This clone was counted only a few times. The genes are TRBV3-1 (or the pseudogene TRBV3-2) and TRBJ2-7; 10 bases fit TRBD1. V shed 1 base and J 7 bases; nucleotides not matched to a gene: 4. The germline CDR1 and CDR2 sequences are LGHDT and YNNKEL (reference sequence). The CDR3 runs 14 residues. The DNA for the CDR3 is TGTGCCAGCAGCCAAGGACAGGGGGCAGGTGAGCAGTACTTC. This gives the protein CASSQGQGAGEQYF.